One sample yielded the 8 T cell receptor beta chains listed below, sequenced in a study of T cell repertoires in MIS-A myocarditis. TCRdb's table, derived via immunoSEQ multiplex PCR, lists solely in-frame clones and lacks some. The table lists roughly 12,000 clones, roughly 80% of them singletons. Sequenced material: right ventricle heart tissue obtained at autopsy. All receptors derive from a man aged 18 to 30 with fulminant myocarditis from multisystem inflammatory syndrome in adults (MIS-A) after COVID-19.

The V call is TRBV19, the J call TRBJ1-6, with a possible D match to TRBD1 (6 bases). This CDR3 is built from 13 residues. The ends were cut back, 3 bases at V and 9 bases at J, with 9 bases in the middle. Germline loops: CDR1 LNHDA, CDR2 SQIVND (reference sequence). The CDR3 spells CASSIAGASPLHF. The CDR3 DNA reads as TGTGCCAGTAGTATCGCAGGGGCTTCACCCCTCCACTTT.

This sequence joins TRBV7-2 and TRBJ2-5; TRBD2 matches 7 bases. V shed 5 bases, J shed 5 bases, and the junction held 14 bases outside the gene matches. This CDR3 has 16 residues. Germline V gives CDR1 SGHTA, CDR2 FQGNSA. CDR3 residues: CASSPPRGGRWETQYF. In DNA, the CDR3 is TGTGCCAGCAGCCCGCCTAGGGGCGGGAGATGGGAGACCCAGTACTTC.

The CDR3 DNA reads TGTGCCAGCAGTGAAGGGGTTAGGCCCCAGCATTTT. Translated, it gives CASSEGVRPQHF. The chain joins TRBV25-1 to TRBJ1-5; D uncertain. This CDR3 region has 12 residues. The germline gives CDR1 MGHDK, CDR2 SYGVNS. Trimming removed 2 bases at V and 9 bases at J, with 8 bases between.

This sequence joins TRBV14 and TRBJ1-2, with TRBD1 matching over 11 bases. Germline-derived CDR1 and CDR2 are SGHDN and FVKESK. The CDR3 has 15 residues. The V gene end was trimmed by 5 bases and the J gene end by 4 bases; junction bases not matched to a gene: 6. CDR3 protein: CASSVGTGGSYGYTF. As DNA, the CDR3 is TGTGCCAGCAGCGTCGGGACAGGGGGTAGCTATGGCTACACCTTC.

This clone was found once. The gene calls are TRBV12-3 or TRBV12-4 and TRBJ2-1; possible D gene TRBD2, 6 bases. There are 13 residues in the CDR3. Trimming removed 5 bases from V and 10 bases from J, with 15 bases in between. CDR3 in DNA: TGTGCCAGCAGTCCTCTAGCCGGGGGAGAGCAGTTCTTC. Its translation is CASSPLAGGEQFF.

The chain carries TRBV15 and TRBJ2-1, with 10 bases lining up with TRBD2. This CDR3 is 15 amino acids long. The V gene end was trimmed by 4 bases and the J gene end by 7 bases; junction bases not matched to a gene: 7. CDR1 and CDR2 (germline): LNHNV, YYDKDF (reference sequence). CDR3 amino acids: CATSKREGPENEQFF. The CDR3 DNA reads as TGTGCCACCAGCAAGCGGGAGGGCCCCGAAAATGAGCAGTTCTTC.

This clone has just a few counts. The CDR3 sequence: CASSSRPQATEAFF. The CDR3 DNA reads as TGTGCCAGCAGCTCGCGGCCCCAGGCCACTGAAGCTTTCTTT. The chain employs TRBV7-9 and TRBJ1-1, with D unresolved. Germline-derived CDR1 and CDR2 are SEHNR and FQNEAQ (reference sequence). The CDR3 is 14 residues long. With 4 bases removed from V and 4 bases from J, the gap between germline ends came to 13 bases.

The chain carries TRBV3-1 (or the pseudogene TRBV3-2) and TRBJ2-2; 10 nucleotides match TRBD1. The CDR3 contains 17 residues. Trimming cost V 3 bases and J 6 bases; bases outside gene matches: 10. Germline loops: CDR1 LGHDT, CDR2 YNNKEL (reference sequence). This chain's CDR3 is CASSHYDRGQGAGELFF. The CDR3, as DNA: TGTGCCAGCAGCCACTATGACAGGGGGCAAGGAGCCGGGGAGCTGTTTTTT.